Sequencing of this T cell receptor (beta chain) was carried out in a study of blood T cell repertoires in COVID-19. The germline V gene has CDR1 SNHLY and CDR2 FYNNEI. Trimming removed 5 bases from V and 4 bases from J; junction bases left unmatched: 4. The CDR3 covers 13 residues. Participants were aged about 18 to 90 years from 20 to 30 US areas. Which cohort a participant joined came from the clinical history participants gave. Cohort 3 recovered donors had two negative PCRs, clearance, or symptom resolution. Source study methods: Amplified reference gene primers provided the basis for estimating nucleated cell counts. TCRdb keeps only in-frame clones here, not all; method: immunoSEQ multiplex PCR. V and J calls and clone size follow that table, whereas D and trimming were derived from the DNA. This table has fewer than 450,000 clones, more than 75% appearing once.

The source is a woman aged 18-29 years who had recovered from COVID-19. The V call is TRBV2, the J call TRBJ1-1; 7 bases agree with TRBD1. Sequencing was performed on PBMCs or T cells enriched from blood (not recorded which). CDR3 in amino acids: CASSRQGGTEAFF. CDR3 bases: TGTGCCAGCAGTCGACAGGGAGGCACTGAAGCTTTCTTT. The full variable domain, rest sourced from reference TRBV2 and TRBJ1-1, is EPEVTQTPSHQVTQMGQEVILRCVPISNHLYFYWYRQILGQKVEFLVSFYNNEISEKSEIFDDQFSVERPDGSNFTLKIRSTKLEDSAMYFCASSRQGGTEAFFGQGTRLTVV.